The rows below give T cell receptor beta chains drawn from one sample of a study of blood T cells in healthy people across ages. In TCRdb, the 5' RACE reads were re-called with MiXCR into one record per CDR3 protein. The data show approximately 600,000 distinct CDR3 sequences, under 65% seen once. Sequencing was carried out using blood. The source is a man aged 60-69 years in good health. Both conserved end residues are part of each CDR3. A D gene is named only where the DNA matches it firmly. Clone size is not always given. Where it is, it says once, few, many or a class for expanded clones.

size	D	J	V	DNA	CDR3
-	-	TRBJ2-1	TRBV6-5	TGTGCCAGCAGTTACCGGGCGGGCAATGAGCAGTTCTTC	CASSYRAGNEQFF
-	TRBD1	TRBJ2-7	TRBV29-1	TGCAGCGTCAAAATACCGGGACAGGGAAACGAGCAGTACTTC	CSVKIPGQGNEQYF
few	-	TRBJ2-5	TRBV4-2	TGTGCCAGCAGCCAAGATGGAAACAGAGGGGCGGAGACCCAGTACTTC	CASSQDGNRGAETQYF
-	-	TRBJ2-5	TRBV7-2	TGTGCCAGCGAACGGGGCAGGGTCCAAGAGACCCAGTACTTC	CASERGRVQETQYF
few	TRBD2	TRBJ2-1	TRBV9	TGTGCCAGCAGCGTAGGAGGACTAGCGGGCTCCTACAATGAGCAGTTCTTC	CASSVGGLAGSYNEQFF
few	-	TRBJ1-1	TRBV18	TGTGCCAGCTCACCGTTATCGGGGGCAGGGAACACTGAAGCTTTCTTT	CASSPLSGAGNTEAFF
few	TRBD1	TRBJ2-5	TRBV5-1	TGCGCCAGCAGCTTGGCCAGGGGGCCCCCAGAAGAGACCCAGTACTTC	CASSLARGPPEETQYF
-	TRBD1	TRBJ2-1	TRBV29-1	TGCAGCGTTTCCCGGACAGGTAGCTCCTACAATGAGCAGTTCTTC	CSVSRTGSSYNEQFF
-	-	TRBJ2-4	TRBV5-4	TGTGCCAGCAGCTTGGGGGCGGATAACAAAAACATTCAGTACTTC	CASSLGADNKNIQYF
-	-	TRBJ2-1	TRBV7-9	TGTGCCAGCAGCCTAACCGGAGACGGGGGTGAGCAGTTCTTC	CASSLTGDGGEQFF
-	-	TRBJ1-6	TRBV7-8	TGTGCCAGCAGCACAGATTATAATTCACCCCTCCACTTT	CASSTDYNSPLHF
few	-	TRBJ2-7	TRBV20-1	TGCAGTGCCAGAGACACGGGGAGCTCCTACGAGCAGTACTTC	CSARDTGSSYEQYF
-	TRBD1	TRBJ1-2	TRBV7-6	TGTGCCAGCAGCCTTTTACCCTCACGGGACAGTGGGTACTATGGCTACACCTTC	CASSLLPSRDSGYYGYTF
-	TRBD1	TRBJ1-4	TRBV6-5	TGTGCCAGCAGTCGACAGGGGGCGGGGGAAGGGGAAAAACTGTTTTTT	CASSRQGAGEGEKLFF
-	TRBD1	TRBJ2-5	TRBV3-1	TGTGCCAGCAGCGATGGACAGGGGTCAGAGACCCAGTACTTC	CASSDGQGSETQYF
-	TRBD2	TRBJ2-7	TRBV11-2	TGTGCCAGCAGCTACGGACTAGCGGGGCATACCTACGAGCAGTACTTC	CASSYGLAGHTYEQYF
-	-	TRBJ2-5	TRBV6-5	TGTGCCAGCAAAGCCAGTGCGGAGACCCAGTACTTC	CASKASAETQYF
-	-	TRBJ2-3	TRBV15	TGTGCCACCAGCAGAGCTATGACGGGACTTAACACAGATACGCAGTATTTT	CATSRAMTGLNTDTQYF
-	TRBD1	TRBJ1-5	TRBV7-8	TGTGCCAGCACCCTGACAGGGAGGGATCAGCCCCAGCATTTT	CASTLTGRDQPQHF
-	-	TRBJ1-2	TRBV6-8	TGTGCCAGCAGTTGGGGGGCTGGCTATGGCTACACCTTC	CASSWGAGYGYTF
few	TRBD1	TRBJ2-1	TRBV11-2	TGTGCCAGCAGCTTAACAGGGGGCTCGAATTCCTACAATGAGCAGTTCTTC	CASSLTGGSNSYNEQFF
many	TRBD2	TRBJ2-5	TRBV5-1	TGTGCCAGCAGCTTAGGATTAGCGGGGGGACAAGAGACCCAGTACTTC	CASSLGLAGGQETQYF
-	-	TRBJ2-1	TRBV20-1	TGCAGTGCTAGCAGACTCCTCTACAATGAGCAGTTCTTC	CSASRLLYNEQFF
-	-	TRBJ2-7	TRBV7-9	TGTGCCAGCAGCCACCTACAGGACTCCTACGAGCAGTACTTC	CASSHLQDSYEQYF
few	TRBD2	TRBJ2-1	TRBV7-2	TGTGCCAGCAGCTCCTCAAGCGGGGGGGCCAGGAATGAGCAGTTCTTC	CASSSSSGGARNEQFF
few	-	TRBJ1-2	TRBV29-1	TGCAGCGCGGAGGGCTCTTATGGCTACACCTTC	CSAEGSYGYTF
few	TRBD1	TRBJ2-6	TRBV7-9	TGTGCCAGTACCCGGGACAGGGGCTCTGGGGCCAACGTCCTGACTTTC	CASTRDRGSGANVLTF
-	-	TRBJ1-4	TRBV20-1	TGCAGTGCTAGGGACGGGGAGGGTGAAAAACTGTTTTTT	CSARDGEGEKLFF
few	TRBD1	TRBJ1-1	TRBV7-9	TGTGCCAGCAGCGTAGAGCAGGGGGCAACAGCTTTCTTT	CASSVEQGATAFF
once	-	TRBJ1-3	TRBV7-2	TGTGCCAGCAGCTTAGGTCCAGTCTCTGGAAACACCATATATTTT	CASSLGPVSGNTIYF
once	-	TRBJ2-3	TRBV5-1	TGCGCCAGCAGCTTGGGGGGGCCTATAGATACGCAGTATTTT	CASSLGGPIDTQYF
-	-	TRBJ2-5	TRBV5-1	TGCGCCAGCAGCTTGGATGGCGGGTTTCCAGAGACCCAGTACTTC	CASSLDGGFPETQYF
few	TRBD1	TRBJ2-1	TRBV7-2	TGTGCCAGCGGCCGGGACAGGGGGTCCAATGAGCAGTTCTTC	CASGRDRGSNEQFF
-	-	TRBJ2-1	TRBV29-1	TGCAGCGCCCTCCCGGACACGAACCTATACAATGAGCAGTTCTTC	CSALPDTNLYNEQFF
few	TRBD2	TRBJ2-3	TRBV12-3/TRBV12-4	TGTGCCAGCAGTCTCATAGCGGGGGGGACAGATACGCAGTATTTT	CASSLIAGGTDTQYF
-	-	TRBJ2-7	TRBV3-1	TGTGCCAGCAGCCAAGATTTGGGCAGAGATCCCTACGAGCAGTACTTC	CASSQDLGRDPYEQYF
few	-	TRBJ2-5	TRBV20-1	TGCAGTGCTAGAGACCAGGCAAGAGGAGAGACCCAGTACTTC	CSARDQARGETQYF
few	TRBD1	TRBJ2-7	TRBV6-2/TRBV6-3	TGTGCCAGCAGTTACTCAAGGGGGCTCAACGAGCAGTACTTC	CASSYSRGLNEQYF
-	TRBD1	TRBJ2-5	TRBV7-9	TGTGCCAGCAGACCGACAGGGGGGCCAGAGACCCAGTACTTC	CASRPTGGPETQYF
few	TRBD1	TRBJ2-3	TRBV20-1	TGCAGTGCAGGGGGCGCGGATACGCAGTATTTT	CSAGGADTQYF
-	-	TRBJ2-2	TRBV29-1	TGCAGCGTGGCTTCGGGCGGGGAGCTGTTTTTT	CSVASGGELFF
-	TRBD1	TRBJ2-7	TRBV4-2	TGTGCCAGCAGCCAAGAAGGGACAGGTGGATACGAGCAGTACTTC	CASSQEGTGGYEQYF